Below are 32 T cell receptor beta chains sequenced from a single sample in a study of a mutant IDH1 vaccine in newly diagnosed glioma. Regarding time point: week 11, during vaccination. One vaccine dose held 300 ug of mutant IDH1 20-mer peptide and came with topical imiquimod. No antigens are known for them. Measured with immunoSEQ multiplex PCR; TCRdb has only the in-frame clones, and not every one. The sample yields about 32,000 clones, around four fifths seen once. Source: PBMCs, taken from a glioma patient whose treatment included an IDH1 peptide vaccine. The receptor set was obtained from a man aged 25 to 40 with glioma.

This rearrangement joins TRBV5-6 to TRBJ2-7, with 13 bases fitting TRBD2. The CDR3 runs to 18 residues. After removal of 3 bases from V and 1 base from J, the junction contained 10 bases not matched to a gene. The germline CDR1 and CDR2 sequences are SGHDT and YYEEEE. DNA for the CDR3: TGTGCCAGCAGCTCGACGGTGGGACTAGCGGGACCTTCCTACGAGCAGTACTTC. Amino acids: CASSSTVGLAGPSYEQYF.

V is TRBV4-1 and J is TRBJ1-4; 7 bases map to TRBD1. Germline values: CDR1 MGHRA, CDR2 YSYEKL. This CDR3 region has 17 residues. Losses at the gene ends were 2 bases for V and 5 bases for J; bases not matched to a gene: 11. CDR3 nucleotides: TGCGCCAGCAGCCAAAGATATCCGGGACAGCCAAATGAAAAACTGTTTTTT. This translates into CASSQRYPGQPNEKLFF.

This chain links TRBV27 with TRBJ1-2; 9 positions agree with TRBD1. This CDR3 comprises 15 residues. V lost 7 bases to trimming and J lost 7 bases; unmatched junction nucleotides: 13. CDR1 and CDR2 (germline): MNHEY, SMNVEV (reference sequence). In nucleotides, the CDR3 is TGTGCCAGCATCCCAACCGGGACAGGGCATGGTGGCTACACCTTC. Encoded protein: CASIPTGTGHGGYTF.

This clone was seen a handful of times. This chain uses TRBV30 with TRBJ2-7, with TRBD2 matching over 8 bases. The CDR3 runs 14 residues. With 0 bases clipped from V and 3 bases from J, the junction kept 4 bases outside the gene matches. Germline CDR1 and CDR2: GTSNPN and SVGIG (reference sequence). For the CDR3, the DNA is TGTGCCTGGAGTGTCGACACTAGCGGCTACGAGCAGTACTTC. Translating it yields CAWSVDTSGYEQYF.

The chain is built from TRBV30 and TRBJ2-3, with no clear D. CDR1 is GTSNPN and CDR2 is SVGIG in the germline V gene (reference sequence). Trimming took 0 bases from V and 1 from J, leaving 5 bases between them. This CDR3 region has 13 residues. The CDR3 DNA reads TGTGCCTGGAGTGTAGAGGGCACAGATACGCAGTATTTT. Residues: CAWSVEGTDTQYF.

This CDR3 reads CASSRQLAGGTYEQYF. The CDR3 DNA reads TGCGCCAGCAGCCGCCAACTAGCGGGAGGAACCTACGAGCAGTACTTC. The chain employs TRBV4-1 and TRBJ2-7; TRBD2 matches at 12 bases. Germline V gene data show CDR1 as MGHRA and CDR2 as YSYEKL. V gave up 4 bases and J gave up 2 bases; unmatched junction bases: 6. This CDR3 has 16 amino acids.

The J gene is TRBJ1-5, the V gene TRBV7-2, with D possibly matching TRBD1 (5 bases). CDR1 and CDR2 from the germline V gene are SGHTA and FQGNSA. This CDR3 has 15 residues. V was cut by 5 bases and J by 1 base, with 12 bases left in between. The CDR3 coding sequence is TGTGCCAGCAGCCCACTTGGGGGGAGCAATCAGCCCCAGCATTTT. Translated: CASSPLGGSNQPQHF.

V is TRBV2 and J is TRBJ1-6; D uncertain. The V gene's germline CDR1 is SNHLY and CDR2 FYNNEI. The germline V and J ends were trimmed by 2 bases and 14 bases, with 7 bases remaining between them. The CDR3 is made up of 11 amino acids. CDR3 coding DNA: TGTGCCAGCAGTGAACCCACCGCCCTCCACTTT. Protein sequence: CASSEPTALHF.

V usage is TRBV5-1 and J usage is TRBJ1-2; D gene ambiguous. Germline V gives CDR1 SGHRS, CDR2 YFSETQ. With 7 bases removed from V and 8 bases from J, the gap between germline ends came to 18 bases. CDR3 length: 13 amino acids. CDR3 DNA sequence: TGCGCCAGCCGCCCGGATCAGGAACAGGGCTACACCTTC. This translates into CASRPDQEQGYTF.

V and J are TRBV9 and TRBJ1-2; D gene unclear. The V and J ends lost 0 bases and 4 bases respectively, with 10 bases between them. The length of the CDR3 is 14 residues. Germline lookup yields CDR1 SGDLS and CDR2 YYNGEE. CDR3 in DNA: TGTGCCAGCAGCGTAGGGGAACAGCGCTATGGCTACACCTTC. Its protein product is CASSVGEQRYGYTF.

In its sample, this clone was seen once. The chain couples TRBV5-1 to TRBJ2-3; D is undetermined. The CDR3 runs 12 residues. Germline CDR1 is SGHRS and CDR2 is YFSETQ. V gave up 4 bases and J gave up 3 bases, with 6 bases separating them. The CDR3 DNA is TGCGCCAGCAGCGAGACGACAGATACGCAGTATTTT. This sequence encodes CASSETTDTQYF.

The chain carries TRBV5-1 and TRBJ2-7; no firm D call. The CDR3 is made up of 14 amino acids. Trimming stripped 4 bases from V and 1 base from J, with 12 bases between. Germline lookup yields CDR1 SGHRS and CDR2 YFSETQ. As DNA, the CDR3 is TGCGCCAGCAGCCCATATGCCCTATCCTACGAGCAGTACTTC. Protein sequence: CASSPYALSYEQYF.

The chain combines TRBV4-1 with TRBJ1-2; D is unclear. V was pared by 1 base and J by 6 bases, with 12 bases between. Per the germline V gene, CDR1 is MGHRA and CDR2 is YSYEKL. This CDR3 is built from 14 residues. The CDR3 sequence is CASSQVPDSDGYTF. DNA for the CDR3: TGCGCCAGCAGCCAAGTACCAGATTCCGATGGCTACACCTTC.

The rearrangement joins TRBV6-6 to TRBJ2-1; 7 bases line up with TRBD1. The length of the CDR3 is 14 residues. V lost 7 bases, J lost 8 bases, and 11 bases stayed unmatched. Germline loops: CDR1 MNHNY, CDR2 SVGAGI (reference sequence). The CDR3 nucleotides read TGTGCCAGCACCACGACGACAGGGCCGGATGAGCAGTTCTTC. It codes for CASTTTTGPDEQFF.

V gene TRBV30 combines with J gene TRBJ1-1, with a weak D call TRBD1 (5 bases). Trimming took 7 bases from V and 1 from J, leaving 10 bases between them. The germline V gene has CDR1 GTSNPN and CDR2 SVGIG (reference sequence). The CDR3 totals 12 residues. CDR3 protein: CALRGRNTEAFF. CDR3 nucleotides: TGTGCCTTAAGGGGACGGAACACTGAAGCTTTCTTT.

The rearrangement uses TRBV7-2 and TRBJ1-2, with no clear D. Germline V gives CDR1 SGHTA, CDR2 FQGNSA. Trimming left V 2 bases short and J 3 bases short, with 16 bases between. This CDR3 comprises 16 residues. The CDR3: CASSLSRTNGDYGYTF. CDR3 nucleotides: TGTGCCAGCAGCTTAAGTAGGACCAACGGGGACTATGGCTACACCTTC.

This chain joins TRBV7-3 and TRBJ2-5; the match to TRBD2 covers 12 bases. The CDR3 consists of 16 residues. Germline V gene lookup returns CDR1 SGHTA and CDR2 FQGTGA. Trimming took 0 bases from V and 4 from J; bases not matched to a gene: 3. The CDR3 nucleotides are TGTGCCAGCAGCTTAACGCCTAGCGGGGGGGTAGAGACCCAGTACTTC. The encoded protein is CASSLTPSGGVETQYF.

The chain carries TRBV9 and TRBJ1-1, with D possibly being TRBD1 (6 bases). The length of the CDR3 is 14 residues. CDR1 and CDR2 from the germline V gene are SGDLS and YYNGEE. The germline V and J ends were trimmed by 2 bases and 2 bases, with 10 bases remaining between them. CDR3 nucleotides: TGTGCCAGCAGCGTCACAGGGACAAACACTGAAGCTTTCTTT. Translated: CASSVTGTNTEAFF.

The genes are TRBV9 and TRBJ1-6; D is perhaps TRBD1 (6 bases). CDR3 size: 13 residues. Germline V gives CDR1 SGDLS, CDR2 YYNGEE. Between the trimmed V and J ends, which lost 4 bases and 10 bases, there was a span of 12 bases. The CDR3 loop reads CASSPEGGSPLHF. In DNA form, the CDR3 reads TGTGCCAGCAGCCCCGAGGGGGGGTCACCCCTCCACTTT. Together with reference TRBV9 and TRBJ1-6, the CDR3 gives the full variable domain: DSGVTQTPKHLITATGQRVTLRCSPRSGDLSVYWYQQSLDQGLQFLIQYYNGEERAKGNILERFSAQQFPDLHSELNLSSLELGDSALYFCASSPEGGSPLHFGNGTRLTVT.

The chain employs TRBV1 and TRBJ2-5; the D call of TRBD2 is as the table states it, not checked on the DNA. TRBV1 is recorded as a pseudogene. The CDR3 totals 17 residues. The CDR3 is CTSSQSPRLVLWETQYF. CDR3 nucleotides: TGCACCAGCAGCCAAAGCCCTAGACTAGTTCTTTGGGAGACCCAGTACTTC.

V is TRBV5-8 and J is TRBJ1-2, with D tentatively TRBD1 (6 bases). CDR1 is SGHTS, CDR2 YDEGEE, per germline. CDR3 size: 14 residues. Trimming cost V 0 bases and J 0 bases, with 6 bases left between them. CDR3 loop: CASSLGTANYGYTF. The CDR3 DNA follows: TGTGCCAGCAGCTTGGGGACAGCTAACTATGGCTACACCTTC.

V usage is TRBV30 and J usage is TRBJ1-2, with D possibly matching TRBD1 (6 bases). V lost 4 bases and J 8 bases, leaving 20 bases between the germline ends. The CDR3 is 14 residues long. The germline V gene encodes CDR1 GTSNPN and CDR2 SVGIG (reference sequence). For the CDR3, the DNA is TGTGCCTGGATAGGGGGAGCGCCCGCAAGGGGCTACACCTTC. This encodes CAWIGGAPARGYTF.

This rearrangement joins TRBV2 to TRBJ2-7; 9 bases align to TRBD2. V was pared by 10 bases and J by 0 bases, with 13 bases of the junction left unmatched. The CDR3 totals 16 residues. Looked up from germline, CDR1 is SNHLY and CDR2 is FYNNEI. The CDR3 spells CATIDDSGRSSYEQYF. The CDR3 region has the DNA TGTGCCACCATAGACGATAGCGGGAGAAGCTCCTACGAGCAGTACTTC. Variable domain in full (rest from reference TRBV2 and TRBJ2-7): EPEVTQTPSHQVTQMGQEVILRCVPISNHLYFYWYRQILGQKVEFLVSFYNNEISEKSEIFDDQFSVERPDGSNFTLKIRSTKLEDSAMYFCATIDDSGRSSYEQYFGPGTRLTVT.

Here the CDR3 reads CASSLAGANVLTF. In nucleotides, the CDR3 is TGTGCCAGCAGCTTGGCTGGGGCCAACGTCCTGACTTTC. The chain employs TRBV9 and TRBJ2-6; D unresolved. Germline V gene sequence: CDR1 SGDLS, CDR2 YYNGEE. This CDR3 is built from 13 residues. V was shortened by 4 bases and J by 2 bases, with 4 bases between the two germline ends.

V and J are TRBV10-3 and TRBJ1-5; D possibly corresponds to TRBD1 (6 bases). CDR3 length: 17 residues. The germline CDR1 and CDR2 sequences are ENHRY and SYGVKD. Trimming took 0 bases from V and 2 from J, leaving 14 bases between them. The CDR3 DNA follows: TGTGCCATCAGTGAGTCGGGGGGCGGGGGCGGCAATCAGCCCCAGCATTTT. It specifies CAISESGGGGGNQPQHF.

This rearrangement joins TRBV10-3 to TRBJ1-5, with 7 bases matching TRBD1. This CDR3 has 15 residues. Germline-derived CDR1 and CDR2 are ENHRY and SYGVKD. V lost 5 bases, J lost 0 bases, and 4 bases stayed unmatched. CDR3 sequence: CAISPTGYSNQPQHF. In nucleotides, the CDR3 is TGTGCCATCAGTCCGACAGGGTATAGCAATCAGCCCCAGCATTTT.

The chain links TRBV7-2 to TRBJ2-1, with D maybe TRBD1 (5 bases). V lost 2 bases, J lost 0 bases, and 14 bases lay in between. The CDR3 totals 17 residues. Germline-derived CDR1 and CDR2 are SGHTA and FQGNSA. CDR3 protein: CASSLSPRASSYNEQFF. DNA of the CDR3: TGTGCCAGCAGCTTAAGTCCCAGGGCGAGCTCCTACAATGAGCAGTTCTTC.

The chain combines TRBV7-9 with TRBJ1-5; D is possibly TRBD1 (5 bases). The CDR3 consists of 13 residues. Germline CDR1 SEHNR, CDR2 FQNEAQ (reference sequence). Trimming removed 7 bases from V and 4 bases from J, with 11 bases in between. DNA of the CDR3: TGTGCCAGCACCCCGGGGGAGAATCAGCCCCAGCATTTT. Its protein product is CASTPGENQPQHF.

This clone was seen more than once but under ten times. The V call is TRBV7-3, the J call TRBJ2-2; D ambiguous. In germline, CDR1 is SGHTA, CDR2 FQGTGA. There are 18 residues in the CDR3. The germline V and J ends were trimmed by 2 bases and 0 bases, with 16 bases remaining between them. The CDR3 DNA reads TGTGCCAGCAGCTTATACACCCCTATCGGAGCGAACACCGGGGAGCTGTTTTTT. It encodes CASSLYTPIGANTGELFF.

This clone was found a few times. The CDR3 coding sequence is TGTGCCAGCAGTTTGGGGACGGGCGGGAACACTGAAGCTTTCTTT. Translated, it gives CASSLGTGGNTEAFF. The chain has TRBV27 and TRBJ1-1; D possibly corresponds to TRBD1 (5 bases). CDR1 MNHEY and CDR2 SMNVEV come from the germline V gene (reference sequence). Trimming removed 3 bases at V and 1 base at J, with 12 bases between. This CDR3 comprises 15 residues.

The chain uses TRBV6-5 and TRBJ2-7; tentatively, D is TRBD1 or TRBD2 (5 bases each). The CDR3 is made up of 14 amino acids. The ends were cut back, 4 bases at V and 4 bases at J, with 14 bases in the middle. The germline V gene encodes CDR1 MNHEY and CDR2 SVGAGI. CDR3 region: CASSFGGAGYEQYF. The CDR3 DNA reads as TGTGCCAGCAGTTTCGGAGGTGCAGGGTACGAGCAGTACTTC.

The V gene is TRBV19, the J gene TRBJ2-5; perhaps TRBD2 as D (5 bases). The germline V gene encodes CDR1 LNHDA and CDR2 SQIVND (reference sequence). CDR3 length: 18 amino acids. V dropped 3 bases and J dropped 2 bases, with 22 bases sitting between them. CDR3 region: CASSIGSGGRSLQETQYF. CDR3 in DNA: TGTGCCAGTAGTATTGGTTCCGGTGGGAGATCCTTACAAGAGACCCAGTACTTC.